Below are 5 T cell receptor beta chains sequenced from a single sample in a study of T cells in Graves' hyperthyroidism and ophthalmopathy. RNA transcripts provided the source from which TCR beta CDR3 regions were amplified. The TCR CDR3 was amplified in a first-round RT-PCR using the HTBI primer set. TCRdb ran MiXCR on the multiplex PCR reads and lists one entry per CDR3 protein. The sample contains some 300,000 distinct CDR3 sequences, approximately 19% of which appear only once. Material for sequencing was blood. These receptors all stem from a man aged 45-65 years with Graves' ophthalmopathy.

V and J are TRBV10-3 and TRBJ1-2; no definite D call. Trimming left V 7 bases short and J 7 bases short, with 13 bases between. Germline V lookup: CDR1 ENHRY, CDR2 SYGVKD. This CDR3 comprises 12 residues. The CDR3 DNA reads TGTGCCATCAAAGCAGCATTGGGTGGCTACACCTTC. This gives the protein CAIKAALGGYTF.

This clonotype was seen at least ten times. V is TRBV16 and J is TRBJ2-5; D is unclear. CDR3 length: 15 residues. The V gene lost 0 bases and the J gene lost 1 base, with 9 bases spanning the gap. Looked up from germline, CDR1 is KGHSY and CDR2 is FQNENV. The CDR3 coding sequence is TGTGCCAGCAGCCAATCAGGGCAGTCCCAAGAGACCCAGTACTTC. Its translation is CASSQSGQSQETQYF.

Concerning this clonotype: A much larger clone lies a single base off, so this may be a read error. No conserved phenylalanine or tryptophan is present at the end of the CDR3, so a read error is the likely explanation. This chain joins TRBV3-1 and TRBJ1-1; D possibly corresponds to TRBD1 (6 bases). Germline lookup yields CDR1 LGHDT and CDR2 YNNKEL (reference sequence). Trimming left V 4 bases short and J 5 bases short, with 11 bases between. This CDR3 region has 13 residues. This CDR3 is CASSPPRGTEAFL. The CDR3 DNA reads TGTGCCAGCAGCCCCCCCAGGGGTACTGAAGCTTTCCTT.

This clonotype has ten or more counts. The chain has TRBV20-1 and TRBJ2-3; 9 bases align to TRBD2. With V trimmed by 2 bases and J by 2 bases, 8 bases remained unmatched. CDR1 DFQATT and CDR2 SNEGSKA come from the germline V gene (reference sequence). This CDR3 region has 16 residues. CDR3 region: CSARKRGAFNTDTQYF. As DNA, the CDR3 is TGCAGTGCTAGAAAGCGGGGGGCCTTTAACACAGATACGCAGTATTTT.

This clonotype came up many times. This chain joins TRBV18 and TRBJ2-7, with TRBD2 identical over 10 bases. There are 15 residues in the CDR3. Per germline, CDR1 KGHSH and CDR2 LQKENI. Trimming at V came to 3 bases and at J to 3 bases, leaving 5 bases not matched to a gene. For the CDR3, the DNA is TGTGCCAGCTCACCTACTAGCGGGAACAACTACGAGCAGTACTTC. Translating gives CASSPTSGNNYEQYF.